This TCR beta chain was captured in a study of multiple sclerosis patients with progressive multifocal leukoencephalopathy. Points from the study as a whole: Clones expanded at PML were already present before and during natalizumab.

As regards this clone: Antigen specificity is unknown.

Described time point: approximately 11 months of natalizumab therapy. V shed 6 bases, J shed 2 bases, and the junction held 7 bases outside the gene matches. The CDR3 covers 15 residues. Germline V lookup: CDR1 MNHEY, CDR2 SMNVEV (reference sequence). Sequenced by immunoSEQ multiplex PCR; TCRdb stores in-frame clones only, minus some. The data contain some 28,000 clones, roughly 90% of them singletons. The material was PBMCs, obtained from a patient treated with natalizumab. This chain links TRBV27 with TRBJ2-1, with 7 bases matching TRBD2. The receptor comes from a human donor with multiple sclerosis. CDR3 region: CASRLGGRPYNEQFF. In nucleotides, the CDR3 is TGTGCCAGCAGGTTGGGAGGGAGACCCTACAATGAGCAGTTCTTC.